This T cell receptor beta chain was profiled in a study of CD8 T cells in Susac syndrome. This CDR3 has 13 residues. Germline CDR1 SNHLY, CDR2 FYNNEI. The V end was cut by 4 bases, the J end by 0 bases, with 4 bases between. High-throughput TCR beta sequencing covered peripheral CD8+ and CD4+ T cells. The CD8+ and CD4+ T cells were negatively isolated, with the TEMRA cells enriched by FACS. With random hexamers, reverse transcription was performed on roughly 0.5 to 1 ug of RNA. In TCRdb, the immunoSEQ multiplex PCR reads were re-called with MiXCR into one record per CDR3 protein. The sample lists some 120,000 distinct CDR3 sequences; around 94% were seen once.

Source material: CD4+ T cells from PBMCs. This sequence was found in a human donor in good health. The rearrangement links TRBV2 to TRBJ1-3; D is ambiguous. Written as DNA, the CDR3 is TGTGCCAGCAGTGGCCTCTCTGGAAACACCATATATTTT. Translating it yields CASSGLSGNTIYF.